These 5 T cell receptor beta chains originate from one sample sequenced in a study of T-cell reconstitution after alpha-beta-depleted transplantation in children. Molecular barcoding with unique molecular identifiers was used for the TCRbeta library. TCRdb fed the PCR reads into MiXCR, producing one record per CDR3 protein. The data contain approximately 350,000 distinct CDR3 sequences, about an eighth of them seen just once; the ten biggest clones take up approximately 4.3%. The sample consisted of PBMCs, taken from the stem cell graft. Receptors were obtained from a human donor who donated a stem cell graft to a child with Fanconi anemia.

V gene TRBV7-2 combines with J gene TRBJ2-1; 8 positions match TRBD2. The junction had 4 bases not matched to a gene; V was cut back by 2 bases and J by 4 bases. Germline loops: CDR1 SGHTA, CDR2 FQGNSA. This CDR3 comprises 15 residues. The CDR3 loop is CASSLRRGVYNEQFF. The CDR3, as DNA: TGTGCCAGCAGCTTAAGGCGGGGGGTGTACAATGAGCAGTTCTTC.

In this sample, this clonotype turned up many times. V gene TRBV10-3 combines with J gene TRBJ2-2; TRBD1 matches 8 bases. The V gene end was trimmed by 0 bases and the J gene end by 5 bases; junction bases not matched to a gene: 14. Germline V gene data show CDR1 as ENHRY and CDR2 as SYGVKD. The CDR3 has 19 amino acids. The CDR3 here is CAISESNTGGPLLTGELFF. The CDR3 region has the DNA TGTGCCATCAGTGAGTCGAATACAGGGGGACCCCTCCTTACCGGGGAGCTGTTTTTT.

The chain recombines TRBV7-2 with TRBJ2-5; 7 nucleotides align to TRBD1. The CDR3 consists of 14 residues. With V trimmed by 6 bases and J by 4 bases, 8 bases remained unmatched. Germline CDR1 and CDR2: SGHTA and FQGNSA. The CDR3 protein is CASSHQSGGETQYF. The CDR3, as DNA: TGTGCCAGCAGTCACCAATCAGGGGGAGAGACCCAGTACTTC. Full variable domain (missing parts from reference TRBV7-2 and TRBJ2-5): GAGVSQSPSNKVTEKGKDVELRCDPISGHTALYWYRQSLGQGLEFLIYFQGNSAPDKSGLPSDRFSAERTGGSVSTLTIQRTQQEDSAVYLCASSHQSGGETQYFGPGTRLLVL.

Worth noting for this clonotype: The junction does not match germline at one end; this may be a read error. This chain connects TRBV2 to TRBJ1-5; D not resolved. Germline V gives CDR1 SNHLY, CDR2 FYNNEI. The CDR3 has 11 residues. The CDR3: CASSSSRMRSF. As DNA, the CDR3 is TGTGCCAGCAGTTCCAGCCGTATGCGGTCCTTT.

V and J are TRBV7-2 and TRBJ1-3, with D perhaps TRBD1 (5 bases). This CDR3 comprises 16 residues. Trimming took off 5 bases at V and 0 bases at J, with 14 bases between the two ends. Per the germline V gene, CDR1 is SGHTA and CDR2 is FQGNSA. The CDR3 nucleotides read TGTGCCAGCAGCCGGGGCGGACGCTCCTCTGGAAACACCATATATTTT. This sequence encodes CASSRGGRSSGNTIYF.